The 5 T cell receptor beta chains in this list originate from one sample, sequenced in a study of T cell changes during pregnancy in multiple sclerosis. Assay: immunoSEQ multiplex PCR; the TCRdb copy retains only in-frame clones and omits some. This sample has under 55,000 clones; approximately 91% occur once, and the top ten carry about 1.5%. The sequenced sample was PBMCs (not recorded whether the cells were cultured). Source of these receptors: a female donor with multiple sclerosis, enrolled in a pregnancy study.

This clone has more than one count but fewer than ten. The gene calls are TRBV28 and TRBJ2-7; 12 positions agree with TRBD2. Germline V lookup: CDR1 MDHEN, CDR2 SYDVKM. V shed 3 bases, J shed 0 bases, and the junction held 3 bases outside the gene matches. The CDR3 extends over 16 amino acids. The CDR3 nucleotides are TGTGCCAGCAGTTTTCTAGCGGGAGGGAACTCCTACGAGCAGTACTTC. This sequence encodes CASSFLAGGNSYEQYF.

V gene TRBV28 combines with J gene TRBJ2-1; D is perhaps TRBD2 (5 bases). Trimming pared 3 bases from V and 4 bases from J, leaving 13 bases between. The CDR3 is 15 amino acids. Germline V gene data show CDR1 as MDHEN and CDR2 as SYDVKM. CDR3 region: CASSFPPGLYNEQFF. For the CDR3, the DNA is TGTGCCAGCAGTTTCCCCCCGGGATTATACAATGAGCAGTTCTTC.

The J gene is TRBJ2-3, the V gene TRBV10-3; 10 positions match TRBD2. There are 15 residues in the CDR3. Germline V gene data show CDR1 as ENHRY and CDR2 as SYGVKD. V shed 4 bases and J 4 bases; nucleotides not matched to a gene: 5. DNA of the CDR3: TGTGCCATCAGTGGCCTAGCGGGAGATCCAGATACGCAGTATTTT. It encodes CAISGLAGDPDTQYF.

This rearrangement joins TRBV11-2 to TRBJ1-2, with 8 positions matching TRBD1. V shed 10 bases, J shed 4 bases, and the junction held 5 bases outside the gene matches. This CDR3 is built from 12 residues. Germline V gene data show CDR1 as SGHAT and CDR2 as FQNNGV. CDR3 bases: TGTGCCATCCTGGACAGGGCCTATGGCTACACCTTC. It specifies CAILDRAYGYTF.

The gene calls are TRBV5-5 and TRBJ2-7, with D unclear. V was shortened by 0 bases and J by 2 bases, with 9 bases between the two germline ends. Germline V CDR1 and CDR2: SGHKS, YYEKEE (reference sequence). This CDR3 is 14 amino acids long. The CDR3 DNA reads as TGTGCCAGCAGCTTGGACAGTATTACCTACGAGCAGTACTTC. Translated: CASSLDSITYEQYF.